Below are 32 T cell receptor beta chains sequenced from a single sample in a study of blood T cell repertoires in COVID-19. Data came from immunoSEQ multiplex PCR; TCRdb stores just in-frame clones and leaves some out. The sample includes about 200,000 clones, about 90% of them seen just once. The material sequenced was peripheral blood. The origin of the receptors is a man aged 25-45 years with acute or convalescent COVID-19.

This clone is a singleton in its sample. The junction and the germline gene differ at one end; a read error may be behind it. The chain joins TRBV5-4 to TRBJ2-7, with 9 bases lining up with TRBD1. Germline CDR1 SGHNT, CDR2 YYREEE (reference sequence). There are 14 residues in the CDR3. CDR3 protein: CASSLMGGTGPGDF. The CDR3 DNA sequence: TGTGCCAGCAGCTTGATGGGCGGGACAGGGCCTGGGGACTTC. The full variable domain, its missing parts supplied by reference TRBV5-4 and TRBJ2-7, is ETGVTQSPTHLIKTRGQQVTLRCSSQSGHNTVSWYQQALGQGPQFIFQYYREEENGRGNFPPRFSGLQFPNYSSELNVNALELDDSALYLCASSLMGGTGPGDFGPGTRLTVT.

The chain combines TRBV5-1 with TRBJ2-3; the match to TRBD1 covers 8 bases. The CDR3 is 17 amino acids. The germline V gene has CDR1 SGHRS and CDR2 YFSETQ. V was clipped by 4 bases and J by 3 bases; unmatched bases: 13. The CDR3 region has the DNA TGCGCCAGCAGCATGGAACCCACAGGGGGAGGTACAGATACGCAGTATTTT. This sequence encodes CASSMEPTGGGTDTQYF.

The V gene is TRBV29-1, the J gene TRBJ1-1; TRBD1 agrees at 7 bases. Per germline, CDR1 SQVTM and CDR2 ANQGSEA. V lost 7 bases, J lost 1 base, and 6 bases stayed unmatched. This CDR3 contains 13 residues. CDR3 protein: CSARGARNTEAFF. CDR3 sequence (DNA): TGCAGCGCCAGGGGGGCAAGGAACACTGAAGCTTTCTTT.

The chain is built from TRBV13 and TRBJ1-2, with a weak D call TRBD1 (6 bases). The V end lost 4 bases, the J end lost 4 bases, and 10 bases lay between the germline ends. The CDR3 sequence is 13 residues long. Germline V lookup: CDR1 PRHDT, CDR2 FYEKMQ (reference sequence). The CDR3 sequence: CASSSGQFYGYTF. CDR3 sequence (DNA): TGTGCCAGCAGCTCCGGACAGTTCTATGGCTACACCTTC.

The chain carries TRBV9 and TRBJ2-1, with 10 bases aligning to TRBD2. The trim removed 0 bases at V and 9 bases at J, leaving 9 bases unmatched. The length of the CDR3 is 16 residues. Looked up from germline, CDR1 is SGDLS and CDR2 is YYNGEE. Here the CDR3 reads CASSVAQRGGQSEQFF. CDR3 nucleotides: TGTGCCAGCAGCGTAGCACAGCGGGGGGGCCAGAGTGAGCAGTTCTTC.

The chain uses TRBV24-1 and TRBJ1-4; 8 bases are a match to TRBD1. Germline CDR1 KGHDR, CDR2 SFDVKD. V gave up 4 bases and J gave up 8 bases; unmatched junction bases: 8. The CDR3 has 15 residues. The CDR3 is CATSDPDRDGEKLFF. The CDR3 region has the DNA TGTGCCACCAGTGACCCGGACAGGGATGGGGAAAAACTGTTTTTT.

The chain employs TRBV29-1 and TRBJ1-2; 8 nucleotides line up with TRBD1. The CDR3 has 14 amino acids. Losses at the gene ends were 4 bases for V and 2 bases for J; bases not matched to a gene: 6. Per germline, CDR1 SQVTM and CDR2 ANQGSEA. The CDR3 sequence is CSVVAGGMNYGYTF. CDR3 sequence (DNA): TGCAGCGTTGTGGCAGGGGGCATGAACTATGGCTACACCTTC.

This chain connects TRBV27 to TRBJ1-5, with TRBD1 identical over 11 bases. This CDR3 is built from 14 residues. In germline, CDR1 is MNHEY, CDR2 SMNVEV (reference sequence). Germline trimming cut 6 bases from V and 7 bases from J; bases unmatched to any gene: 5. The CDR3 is CASSLGQGDQPQHF. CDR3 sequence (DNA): TGTGCCAGCAGCCTGGGACAGGGGGACCAGCCCCAGCATTTT.

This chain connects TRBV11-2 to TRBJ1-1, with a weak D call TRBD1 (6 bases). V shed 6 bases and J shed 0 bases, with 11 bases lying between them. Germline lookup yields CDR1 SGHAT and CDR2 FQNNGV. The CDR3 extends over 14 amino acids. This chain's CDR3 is CASRLGQLNTEAFF. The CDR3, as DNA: TGTGCCAGCAGACTAGGACAGTTGAACACTGAAGCTTTCTTT.

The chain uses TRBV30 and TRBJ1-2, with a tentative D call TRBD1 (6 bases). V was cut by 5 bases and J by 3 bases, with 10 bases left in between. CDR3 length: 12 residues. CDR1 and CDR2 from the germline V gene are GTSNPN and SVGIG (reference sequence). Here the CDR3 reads CAWSQGYYGYTF. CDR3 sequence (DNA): TGTGCCTGGTCACAGGGTTACTATGGCTACACCTTC.

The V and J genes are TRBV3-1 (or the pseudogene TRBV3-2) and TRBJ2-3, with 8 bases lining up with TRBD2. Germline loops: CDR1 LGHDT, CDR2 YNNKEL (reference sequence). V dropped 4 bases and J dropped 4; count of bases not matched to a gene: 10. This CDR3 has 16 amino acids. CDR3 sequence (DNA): TGTGCCAGCAGCCCGTGGGGTAGCGGGGCCGCAGATACGCAGTATTTT. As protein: CASSPWGSGAADTQYF.

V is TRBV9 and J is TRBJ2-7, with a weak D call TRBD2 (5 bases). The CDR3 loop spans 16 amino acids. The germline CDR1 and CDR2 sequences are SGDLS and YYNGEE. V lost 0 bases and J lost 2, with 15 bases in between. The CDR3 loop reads CASSVVVATLPYEQYF. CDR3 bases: TGTGCCAGCAGCGTAGTTGTAGCGACCCTCCCCTACGAGCAGTACTTC.

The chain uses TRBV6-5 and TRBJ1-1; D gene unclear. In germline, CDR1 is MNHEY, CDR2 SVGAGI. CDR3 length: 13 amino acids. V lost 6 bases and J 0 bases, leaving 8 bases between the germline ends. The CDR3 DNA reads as TGTGCCAGCAGCCGGAGAATGAACACTGAAGCTTTCTTT. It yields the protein CASSRRMNTEAFF.

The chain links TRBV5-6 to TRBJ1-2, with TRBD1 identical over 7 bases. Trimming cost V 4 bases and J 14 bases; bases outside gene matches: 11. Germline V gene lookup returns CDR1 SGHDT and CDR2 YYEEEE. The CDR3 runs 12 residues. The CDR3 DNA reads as TGTGCCAGCAGCCCAAGACAGGGATCTAAGACCTTC. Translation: CASSPRQGSKTF. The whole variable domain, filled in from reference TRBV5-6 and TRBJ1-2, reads DAGVTQSPTHLIKTRGQQVTLRCSPKSGHDTVSWYQQALGQGPQFIFQYYEEEERQRGNFPDRFSGHQFPNYSSELNVNALLLGDSALYLCASSPRQGSKTFGSGTRLTVV.

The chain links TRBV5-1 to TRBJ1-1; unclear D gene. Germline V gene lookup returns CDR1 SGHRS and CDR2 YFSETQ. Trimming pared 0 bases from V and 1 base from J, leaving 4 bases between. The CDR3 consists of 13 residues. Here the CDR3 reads CASSLVRNTEAFF. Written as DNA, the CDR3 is TGCGCCAGCAGCTTGGTCAGGAACACTGAAGCTTTCTTT.

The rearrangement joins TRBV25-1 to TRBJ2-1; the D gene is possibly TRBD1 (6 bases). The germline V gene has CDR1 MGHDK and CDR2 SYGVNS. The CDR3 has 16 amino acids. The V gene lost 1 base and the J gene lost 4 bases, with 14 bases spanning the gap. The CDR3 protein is CASSEFLGTSYNEQFF. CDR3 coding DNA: TGTGCCAGCAGTGAATTTCTAGGGACATCTTACAATGAGCAGTTCTTC.

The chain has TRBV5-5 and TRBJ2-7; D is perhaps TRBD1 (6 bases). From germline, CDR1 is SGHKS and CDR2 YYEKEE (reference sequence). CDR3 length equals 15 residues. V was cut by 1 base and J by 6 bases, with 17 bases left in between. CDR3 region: CASSLYSSIGGEQYF. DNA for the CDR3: TGTGCCAGCAGCTTGTATTCCAGTATAGGGGGCGAGCAGTACTTC.

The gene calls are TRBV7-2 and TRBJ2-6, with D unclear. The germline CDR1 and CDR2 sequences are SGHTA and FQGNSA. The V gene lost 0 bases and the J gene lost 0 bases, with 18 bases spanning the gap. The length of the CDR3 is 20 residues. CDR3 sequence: CASSLAPPGASYSGANVLTF. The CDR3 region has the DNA TGTGCCAGCAGCTTAGCACCACCCGGTGCATCCTACTCTGGGGCCAACGTCCTGACTTTC.

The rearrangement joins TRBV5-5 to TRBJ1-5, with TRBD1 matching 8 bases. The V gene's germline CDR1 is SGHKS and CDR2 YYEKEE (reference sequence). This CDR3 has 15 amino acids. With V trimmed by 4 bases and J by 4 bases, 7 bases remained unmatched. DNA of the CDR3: TGTGCCAGCAGCGTCCGATACAGGGGGAATCAGCCCCAGCATTTT. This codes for CASSVRYRGNQPQHF.

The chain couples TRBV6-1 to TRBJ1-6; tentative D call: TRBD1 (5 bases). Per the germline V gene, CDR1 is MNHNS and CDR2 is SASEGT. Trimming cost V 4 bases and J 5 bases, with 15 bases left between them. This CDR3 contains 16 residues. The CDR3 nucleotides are TGTGCCAGCAGTGGGCCCCGGGGGACCGATAATTCACCCCTCCACTTT. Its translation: CASSGPRGTDNSPLHF.

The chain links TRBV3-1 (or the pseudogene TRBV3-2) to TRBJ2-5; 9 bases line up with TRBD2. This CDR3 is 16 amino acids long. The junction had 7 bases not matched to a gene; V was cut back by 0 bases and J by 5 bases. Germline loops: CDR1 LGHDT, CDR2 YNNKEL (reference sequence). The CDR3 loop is CASSQDPAGGLETQYF. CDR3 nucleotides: TGTGCCAGCAGCCAAGACCCGGCGGGGGGGCTCGAGACCCAGTACTTC.

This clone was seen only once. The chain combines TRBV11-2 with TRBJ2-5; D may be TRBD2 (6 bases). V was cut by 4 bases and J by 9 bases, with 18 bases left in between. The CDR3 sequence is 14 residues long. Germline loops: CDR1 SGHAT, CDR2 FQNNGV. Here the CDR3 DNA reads TGTGCCAGCAGCTACCTTTCCAGCGGAGGGGCCCAGTACTTC. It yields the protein CASSYLSSGGAQYF.

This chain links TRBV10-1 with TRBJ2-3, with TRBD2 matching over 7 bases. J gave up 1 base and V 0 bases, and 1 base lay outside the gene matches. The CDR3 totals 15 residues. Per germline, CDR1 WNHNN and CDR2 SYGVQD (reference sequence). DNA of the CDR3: TGCGCCAGCAGTGAGTCCCTAGCGGGCACAGATACGCAGTATTTT. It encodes CASSESLAGTDTQYF.

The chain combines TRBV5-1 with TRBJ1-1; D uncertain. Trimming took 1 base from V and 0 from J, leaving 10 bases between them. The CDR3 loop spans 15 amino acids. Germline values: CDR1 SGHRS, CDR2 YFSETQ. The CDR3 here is CASSLSAGVNTEAFF. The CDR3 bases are TGCGCCAGCAGCTTGTCAGCCGGGGTGAACACTGAAGCTTTCTTT.

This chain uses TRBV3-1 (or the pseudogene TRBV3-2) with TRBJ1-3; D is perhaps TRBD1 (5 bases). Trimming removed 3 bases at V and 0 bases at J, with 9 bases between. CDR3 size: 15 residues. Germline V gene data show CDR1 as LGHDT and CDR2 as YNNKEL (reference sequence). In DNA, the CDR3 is TGTGCCAGCAGCCAGTTAGGGGTCTCTGGAAACACCATATATTTT. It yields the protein CASSQLGVSGNTIYF.

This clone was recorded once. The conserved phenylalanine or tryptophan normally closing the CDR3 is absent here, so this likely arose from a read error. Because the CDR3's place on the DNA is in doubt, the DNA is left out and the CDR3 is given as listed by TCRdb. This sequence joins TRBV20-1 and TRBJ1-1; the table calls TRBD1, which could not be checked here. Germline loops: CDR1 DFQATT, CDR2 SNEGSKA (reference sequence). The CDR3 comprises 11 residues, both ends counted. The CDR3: CSASLGTVLTV.

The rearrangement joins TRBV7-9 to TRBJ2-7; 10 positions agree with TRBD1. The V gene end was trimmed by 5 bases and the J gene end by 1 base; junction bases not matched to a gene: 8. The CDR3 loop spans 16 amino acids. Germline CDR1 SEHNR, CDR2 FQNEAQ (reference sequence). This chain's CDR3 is CASSRWGQGTSYEQYF. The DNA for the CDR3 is TGTGCCAGCAGCCGCTGGGGACAGGGGACTTCCTACGAGCAGTACTTC. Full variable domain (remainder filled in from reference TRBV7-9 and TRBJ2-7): DTGVSQNPRHKITKRGQNVTFRCDPISEHNRLYWYRQTLGQGPEFLTYFQNEAQLEKSRLLSDRFSAERPKGSFSTLEIQRTEQGDSAMYLCASSRWGQGTSYEQYFGPGTRLTVT.

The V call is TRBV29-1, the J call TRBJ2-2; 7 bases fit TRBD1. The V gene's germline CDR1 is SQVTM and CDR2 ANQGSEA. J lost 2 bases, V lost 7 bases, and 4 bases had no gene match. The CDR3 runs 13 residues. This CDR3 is CSGGTVNTGELFF. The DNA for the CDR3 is TGCAGCGGGGGGACAGTAAACACCGGGGAGCTGTTTTTT.

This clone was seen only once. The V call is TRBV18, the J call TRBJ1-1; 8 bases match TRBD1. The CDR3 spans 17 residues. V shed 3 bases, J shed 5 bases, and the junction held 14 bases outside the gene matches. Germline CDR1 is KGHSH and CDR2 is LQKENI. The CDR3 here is CASSPNRQGRMGTEAFF. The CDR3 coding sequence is TGTGCCAGCTCACCGAATCGACAGGGGAGAATGGGGACTGAAGCTTTCTTT. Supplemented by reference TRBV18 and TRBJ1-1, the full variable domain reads NAGVMQNPRHLVRRRGQEARLRCSPMKGHSHVYWYRQLPEEGLKFMVYLQKENIIDESGMPKERFSAEFPKEGPSILRIQQVVRGDSAAYFCASSPNRQGRMGTEAFFGQGTRLTVV.

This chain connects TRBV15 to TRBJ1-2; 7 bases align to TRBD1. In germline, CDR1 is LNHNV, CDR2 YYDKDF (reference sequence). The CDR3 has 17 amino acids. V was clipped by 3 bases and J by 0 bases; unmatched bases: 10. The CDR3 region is CATSSYRDSSSNYGYTF. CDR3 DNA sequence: TGTGCCACCAGCAGTTACCGGGACAGCTCCTCTAACTATGGCTACACCTTC.

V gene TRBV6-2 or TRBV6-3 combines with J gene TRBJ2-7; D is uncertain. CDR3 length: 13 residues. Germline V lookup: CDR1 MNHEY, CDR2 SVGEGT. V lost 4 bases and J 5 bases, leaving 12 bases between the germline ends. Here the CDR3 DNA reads TGTGCCAGCAGTTTCGGTTTCCCCGACGAGCAGTACTTC. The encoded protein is CASSFGFPDEQYF.

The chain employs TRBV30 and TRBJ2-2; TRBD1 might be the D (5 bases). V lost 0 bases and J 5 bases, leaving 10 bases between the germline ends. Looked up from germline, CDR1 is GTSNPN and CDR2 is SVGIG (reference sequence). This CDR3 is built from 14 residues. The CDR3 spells CAWSVIRTTGELFF. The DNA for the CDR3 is TGTGCCTGGAGTGTAATCCGGACAACCGGGGAGCTGTTTTTT.